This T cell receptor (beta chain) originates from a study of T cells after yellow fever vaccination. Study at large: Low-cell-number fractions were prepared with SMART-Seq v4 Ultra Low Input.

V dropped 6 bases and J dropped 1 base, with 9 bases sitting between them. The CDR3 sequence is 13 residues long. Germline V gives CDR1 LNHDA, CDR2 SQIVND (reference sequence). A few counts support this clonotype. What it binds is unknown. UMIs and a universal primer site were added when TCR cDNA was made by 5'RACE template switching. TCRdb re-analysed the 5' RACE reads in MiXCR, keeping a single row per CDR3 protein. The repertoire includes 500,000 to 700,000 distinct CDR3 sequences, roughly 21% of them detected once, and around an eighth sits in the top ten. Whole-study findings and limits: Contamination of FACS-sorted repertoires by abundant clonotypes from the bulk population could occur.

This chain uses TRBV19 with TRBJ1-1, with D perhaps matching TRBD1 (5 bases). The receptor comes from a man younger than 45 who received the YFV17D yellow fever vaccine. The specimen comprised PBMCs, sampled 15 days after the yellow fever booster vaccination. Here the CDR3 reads CASRGPANTEAFF. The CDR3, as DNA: TGTGCCAGTAGGGGACCCGCGAACACTGAAGCTTTCTTT.